This T cell receptor (beta chain) was sequenced in a study of blood T cell repertoires in COVID-19. Across the study: The origin of the acute and convalescent COVID-19 samples was the United States, Italy and Spain. From T cells, B-cell-depleted T cells, or PBMCs came the material, which was cDNA or gDNA.

Method: immunoSEQ multiplex PCR; TCRdb's copy keeps in-frame clones and lacks some. The data hold about 120,000 clones, with around 87% observed a single time. This clone was seen only once. The CDR3 totals 16 residues. Trimming pared 2 bases from V and 4 bases from J, leaving 17 bases between. Germline CDR1 MNHNS, CDR2 SASEGT. V and J are TRBV6-1 and TRBJ1-2; D perhaps matches TRBD1 (6 bases). Sequencing input: peripheral blood. The TCR originated in a woman between 70 and 85 years old with acute or convalescent COVID-19. This CDR3 is CASSERLKGDGYGYTF. As DNA, the CDR3 is TGTGCCAGCAGTGAACGCTTAAAGGGGGACGGCTATGGCTACACCTTC.